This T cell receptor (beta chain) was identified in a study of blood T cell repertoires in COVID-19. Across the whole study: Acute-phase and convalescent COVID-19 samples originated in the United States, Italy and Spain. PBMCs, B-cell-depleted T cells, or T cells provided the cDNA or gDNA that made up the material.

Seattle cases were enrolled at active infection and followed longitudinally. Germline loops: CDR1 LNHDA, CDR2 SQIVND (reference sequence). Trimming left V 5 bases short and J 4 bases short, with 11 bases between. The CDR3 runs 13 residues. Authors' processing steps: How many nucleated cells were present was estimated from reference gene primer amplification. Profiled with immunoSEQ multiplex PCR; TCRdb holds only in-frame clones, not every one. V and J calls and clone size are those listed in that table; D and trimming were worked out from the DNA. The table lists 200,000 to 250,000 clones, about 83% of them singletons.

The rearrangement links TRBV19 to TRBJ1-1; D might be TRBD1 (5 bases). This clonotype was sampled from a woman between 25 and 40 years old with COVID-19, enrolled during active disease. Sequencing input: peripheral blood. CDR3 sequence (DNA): TGTGCCAGTAGTGTAGGACACGCCACTGAAGCTTTCTTT. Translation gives CASSVGHATEAFF.